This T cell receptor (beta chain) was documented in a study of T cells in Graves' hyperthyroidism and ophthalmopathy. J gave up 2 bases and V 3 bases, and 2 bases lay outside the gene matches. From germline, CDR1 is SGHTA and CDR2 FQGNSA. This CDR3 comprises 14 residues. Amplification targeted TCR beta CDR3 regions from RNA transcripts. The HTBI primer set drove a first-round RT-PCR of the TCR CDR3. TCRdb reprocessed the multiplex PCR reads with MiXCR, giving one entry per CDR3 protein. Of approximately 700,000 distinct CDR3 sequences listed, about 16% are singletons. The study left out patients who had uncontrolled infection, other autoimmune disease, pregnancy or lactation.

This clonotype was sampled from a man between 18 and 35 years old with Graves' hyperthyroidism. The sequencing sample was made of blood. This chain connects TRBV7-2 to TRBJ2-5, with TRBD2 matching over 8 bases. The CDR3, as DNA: TGTGCCAGCAGCTTTACTAGCGGACAAGAGACCCAGTACTTC. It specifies CASSFTSGQETQYF.